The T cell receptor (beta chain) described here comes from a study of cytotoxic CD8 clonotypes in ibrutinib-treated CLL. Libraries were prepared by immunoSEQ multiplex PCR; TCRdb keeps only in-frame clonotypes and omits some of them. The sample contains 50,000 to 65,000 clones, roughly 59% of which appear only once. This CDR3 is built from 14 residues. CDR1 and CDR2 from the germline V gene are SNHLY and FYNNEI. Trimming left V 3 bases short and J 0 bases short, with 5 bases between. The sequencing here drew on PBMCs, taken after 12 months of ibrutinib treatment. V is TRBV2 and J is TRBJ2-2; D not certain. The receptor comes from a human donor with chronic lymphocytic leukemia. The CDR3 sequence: CASSEPANTGELFF. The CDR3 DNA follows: TGTGCCAGCAGTGAGCCGGCGAACACCGGGGAGCTGTTTTTT.